The sequence of this T cell receptor (beta chain) was determined in a study of shared clonotypes between healthy human individuals (dated by TCRdb to the early 2020s). Background for the entire study: The cohort comprised a couple of women and a few men aged 18 to 49 years. To increase sequencing depth and limit assay-specific biases, TCR repertoire library preparation and sequencing were carried out by different laboratories using diverse techniques. For each donor, CD4 naive and CD4 memory were each run on three plates, CD8 naive on two plates, and CD8 memory on one plate. To estimate repertoire size and how much clonotype sharing occurs between individuals, the study deeply sequenced the blood TCR repertoires of a handful of healthy adults. Each donor's leukapheresis produced roughly between roughly 0.85 and 10 billion PBMCs. General conclusions and limits of the study: Sampling was limited to blood, and TCR repertoires in tissue likely differ from TCR repertoires in blood. Across a handful of donors, approximately 4.9% of naive CD4, over 3% of naive CD8, under 2.5% of memory CD4, and roughly 0.4% of memory CD8 clonotypes were shared. The small number of donors limited the genetic and exposure-history diversity represented. Incomplete sequencing was indicated by rarefaction of sorted-subset datasets, despite the large sequencing depth. Naive subsets generally had larger estimated clonotype richness than memory subsets. Based on pairwise subsampling, the degree of clonotype sharing among donors was expected to be affected by sequencing depth. Compared with non-shared clonotypes, the clonotypes found in all four sorted-subset donors had higher generation probabilities.

This clone was observed once. Its antigen remains unidentified. The input lacks base qualities; no much larger clone sits a single base away. Donors were healthy HIV-negative adults with no recently reported acute infections or vaccinations. Every donor was a Caucasian adult living in Nashville, Tennessee, USA. CD4+ T cells were enriched by magnetic negative selection; naive cells were then positively selected on CD45RA, and the negative fraction formed the memory subset. After blood collection by leukapheresis, PBMCs were isolated using Ficoll-Histopaque density gradient centrifugation and then cryopreserved in the vapor phase of liquid nitrogen. Purity and quantity of every magnetically sorted T cell population were checked by analytical flow cytometry. Genomic DNA was isolated from each sorted fraction and quantified by UV absorbance on a Nanodrop 2000c. Using the deep immunoSEQ assay, TCR CDR3 regions were amplified from genomic DNA by multiplex PCR. Extracted genomic DNA from each cell subset was spread evenly across all wells of several immunoSEQ 96-well plates, with each plate serving as a replicate. For sorted subsets, around 200 ng genomic DNA, equal to tens of thousands of T cell genomes, was loaded into each replicate PCR. Purified libraries were measured with a Qubit 3.0 fluorometer, size-checked on a Bioanalyzer 2100, and measured again with the KAPA Library Quantification kit. A separate single-read 150-cycle Illumina NextSeq 550 flow cell was used to sequence each immunoSEQ 96-well plate. The original methods were these. Because only junctional sequences without quality scores were contained in the immunoSEQ output, filtering matching that applied to full-length reads could not be performed. To assign V/J genes and CDR3, sequences were annotated using PyIR, a Python wrapper for IgBLAST v1.9, with IMGT germline references. Reads with weak V/J assignments (E-value above 1e-6), missing CDR3, stop codons, out-of-frame junctions, or ambiguous translated residues were removed. A V3J clonotype was defined by an identical inferred V gene, J gene, and CDR3 amino acid sequence. Percentage overlap between repertoires was computed as shared unique clonotypes divided by the size of the smaller repertoire. RTK rarefaction, the Chao1 estimator, and Recon v2.1 estimates of unobserved clonotypes were used to assess repertoire richness. Generation probabilities were computed with OLGA for all TCRbeta clonotypes obtained by the gDNA method from several donors. TCRdb limited this immuneACCESS table to in-frame rearrangements with V and J called. A share of clones is missing; checked studies link under half to unresolved V genes, and the rest is unexplained. D and trimming come from the DNA, and the V and J calls and clone size come from that table. This sample lists hundreds of thousands of clones; 97% were detected once. About 0.06% of the sample rests with the top ten.

The source material was naive CD4+ T cells sorted from blood. What this sample's cell subset or site label stands for: CD45RA+ positively selected. The receptor comes from a woman aged 25 to 45 in good health.

The CDR3: CASSREANQPQHF. The nucleotide sequence is TGTGCCAGCAGTAGGGAGGCCAATCAGCCCCAGCATTTT. The rearrangement combines TRBV6-4 with TRBJ1-5, with the D segment identity uncertain. The CDR3, cysteine through phenylalanine, is 13 amino acids long. Only the CDR3 part of the read is kept: 39 bases, read in frame from the first base. The germline V gene supplies CDR1 MRHNA and CDR2 SNTAGT. Trimming removed 5 bases from V and 3 bases from J, leaving 8 bases between the germline ends.